The 20 T cell receptor beta chains listed next were all sequenced from one sample in a study of blood T cell repertoires in COVID-19 (dated by TCRdb to between 2020 and 2021). Library construction relied on the immunoSEQ multiplex PCR assay. This is the immuneACCESS table as TCRdb keeps it, with only in-frame sequences that have V and J called. A part of the clones is gone; compared with another copy, unresolved V genes explain less than half, and the rest is unexplained. The sample table records 250,000 or so clones; around 91% of these occur just once. Under 2.5% of the sample comes from the top ten. Input material: peripheral blood. The source is a woman aged 55-69 years with COVID-19, enrolled during active disease.

This chain uses TRBV2 with TRBJ1-1; D gene uncertain. CDR3 length equals 13 residues. The germline V gene has CDR1 SNHLY and CDR2 FYNNEI. With 3 bases removed from V and 0 bases from J, the gap between germline ends came to 5 bases. The CDR3 DNA reads TGTGCCAGCAGTGATCAGTTGAACACTGAAGCTTTCTTT. It codes for CASSDQLNTEAFF.

V is TRBV3-1 (or the pseudogene TRBV3-2) and J is TRBJ1-2, with D possibly matching TRBD1 (6 bases). CDR1 LGHDT and CDR2 YNNKEL come from the germline V gene (reference sequence). Trimming cost V 6 bases and J 6 bases, with 14 bases left between them. This CDR3 region has 13 residues. This chain's CDR3 is CASRWSGDNGYTF. Written as DNA, the CDR3 is TGTGCCAGCAGATGGTCCGGGGACAATGGCTACACCTTC.

This sequence joins TRBV15 and TRBJ2-7, with TRBD2 matching 11 bases. The CDR3 has 17 residues. Per the germline V gene, CDR1 is LNHNV and CDR2 is YYDKDF (reference sequence). V trimming: 0 bases; J trimming: 1 base; junction bases outside the gene matches: 5. This chain's CDR3 is CATSRDLGTSGSYEQYF. In DNA form, the CDR3 reads TGTGCCACCAGCAGAGATTTAGGGACTAGCGGTTCCTACGAGCAGTACTTC. Variable domain in full (rest from reference TRBV15 and TRBJ2-7): DAMVIQNPRYQVTQFGKPVTLSCSQTLNHNVMYWYQQKSSQAPKLLFHYYDKDFNNEADTPDNFQSRRPNTSFCFLDIRSPGLGDTAMYLCATSRDLGTSGSYEQYFGPGTRLTVT.

The chain joins TRBV7-9 to TRBJ2-3, with D tentatively TRBD1 (6 bases). Looked up from germline, CDR1 is SEHNR and CDR2 is FQNEAQ (reference sequence). Deletions cut 2 bases from V and 0 bases from J, with 9 bases between. The CDR3 extends over 15 amino acids. The CDR3 DNA is TGTGCCAGCAGCTTAACAGGGCTAAGCACAGATACGCAGTATTTT. Residues: CASSLTGLSTDTQYF.

The V and J genes are TRBV7-2 and TRBJ1-3, with a weak D call TRBD1 (6 bases). CDR1 is SGHTA, CDR2 FQGNSA, per germline. The CDR3 is 14 residues long. V was pared by 5 bases and J by 8 bases, with 16 bases between. The CDR3, as DNA: TGTGCCAGCAGCCGGGGTGAACAGGGTTACACCATATATTTT. It translates to CASSRGEQGYTIYF. Full variable domain (remainder filled in from reference TRBV7-2 and TRBJ1-3): GAGVSQSPSNKVTEKGKDVELRCDPISGHTALYWYRQSLGQGLEFLIYFQGNSAPDKSGLPSDRFSAERTGGSVSTLTIQRTQQEDSAVYLCASSRGEQGYTIYFGEGSWLTVV.

The gene calls are TRBV2 and TRBJ2-7; 8 positions match TRBD1. Per germline, CDR1 SNHLY and CDR2 FYNNEI. This CDR3 is 14 amino acids long. Trimming at V came to 1 base and at J to 2 bases, leaving 1 base not matched to a gene. The CDR3 bases are TGTGCCAGCAGTGAAGTCAGGGGGCCCTACGAGCAGTACTTC. It translates to CASSEVRGPYEQYF.

This chain connects TRBV5-5 to TRBJ1-1; no firm D call. The CDR3 has 14 residues. The germline CDR1 and CDR2 sequences are SGHKS and YYEKEE (reference sequence). Between the trimmed V and J ends, which lost 7 bases and 2 bases, there was a span of 15 bases. DNA for the CDR3: TGTGCCAGCGAGCAACGACTGCTCAACACTGAAGCTTTCTTT. Translated: CASEQRLLNTEAFF.

The rearrangement joins TRBV7-9 to TRBJ1-3; 11 bases match TRBD1. CDR1 is SEHNR and CDR2 is FQNEAQ in the germline V gene (reference sequence). The CDR3 extends over 17 amino acids. Trimming at V came to 4 bases and at J to 0 bases, leaving 5 bases not matched to a gene. The DNA for the CDR3 is TGTGCCAGCAGCTGGACAGGGGGCCAATTCTCTGGAAACACCATATATTTT. Its protein product is CASSWTGGQFSGNTIYF.

The chain recombines TRBV6-1 with TRBJ1-4; TRBD1 is a possible D gene (6 bases). CDR3 size: 14 residues. Per the germline V gene, CDR1 is MNHNS and CDR2 is SASEGT. V lost 3 bases, J lost 4 bases, and 9 bases lay in between. The CDR3 region is CASSDRQDNEKLFF. CDR3 DNA sequence: TGTGCCAGCAGTGACAGACAGGATAATGAAAAACTGTTTTTT.

The chain uses TRBV3-1 (or the pseudogene TRBV3-2) and TRBJ1-3; D may be TRBD1 (5 bases). The length of the CDR3 is 15 residues. Germline CDR1 LGHDT, CDR2 YNNKEL (reference sequence). V lost 3 bases, J lost 2 bases, and 11 bases lay in between. The CDR3 loop reads CASSQGPEAGNTIYF. CDR3 DNA: TGTGCCAGCAGCCAGGGGCCAGAGGCTGGAAACACCATATATTTT.

The genes are TRBV3-1 (or the pseudogene TRBV3-2) and TRBJ1-2; 8 bases map to TRBD1. This CDR3 contains 14 residues. After removal of 3 bases from V and 4 bases from J, the junction contained 4 bases not matched to a gene. Per germline, CDR1 LGHDT and CDR2 YNNKEL (reference sequence). The CDR3 here is CASSQGQASYGYTF. The CDR3 nucleotides read TGTGCCAGCAGCCAGGGACAGGCGAGCTATGGCTACACCTTC.

V is TRBV24-1 and J is TRBJ2-1; D is perhaps TRBD1 (6 bases). The CDR3 runs to 16 residues. V dropped 2 bases and J dropped 4 bases, with 14 bases sitting between them. From germline, CDR1 is KGHDR and CDR2 SFDVKD. The CDR3 coding sequence is TGTGCCACCAGTGATTCTGGGGGCGCGCCATACAATGAGCAGTTCTTC. Protein product: CATSDSGGAPYNEQFF.

V and J are TRBV7-3 and TRBJ2-2; a weak D match, TRBD1 (6 bases). CDR1 SGHTA and CDR2 FQGTGA come from the germline V gene. Trimming took 2 bases from V and 2 from J, leaving 9 bases between them. The CDR3 is 15 residues long. In DNA form, the CDR3 reads TGTGCCAGCAGCTTACCACAGGGCAACACCGGGGAGCTGTTTTTT. It translates to CASSLPQGNTGELFF.

This clone is a singleton in its sample. The chain couples TRBV6-2 or TRBV6-3 to TRBJ2-1; a weak D match, TRBD2 (5 bases). Germline V gene lookup returns CDR1 MNHEY and CDR2 SVGEGT. This CDR3 is 11 amino acids long. V was pared by 5 bases and J by 11 bases, with 10 bases between. CDR3 bases: TGTGCCAGCAGTCACGGGGTGAAGCAGTTCTTC. This codes for CASSHGVKQFF.

The J gene is TRBJ2-3, the V gene TRBV5-1, with 7 bases identical to TRBD2. The CDR3 is 14 amino acids. V trimming: 1 base; J trimming: 2 bases; junction bases outside the gene matches: 1. Germline CDR1 SGHRS, CDR2 YFSETQ. CDR3 amino acids: CASSLRDYTDTQYF. CDR3 DNA sequence: TGCGCCAGCAGCTTGCGGGACTACACAGATACGCAGTATTTT. Supplemented by reference TRBV5-1 and TRBJ2-3, the full variable domain reads KAGVTQTPRYLIKTRGQQVTLSCSPISGHRSVSWYQQTPGQGLQFLFEYFSETQRNKGNFPGRFSGRQFSNSRSEMNVSTLELGDSALYLCASSLRDYTDTQYFGPGTRLTVL.

The chain joins TRBV19 to TRBJ1-2, with TRBD1 matching over 9 bases. Germline V CDR1 and CDR2: LNHDA, SQIVND (reference sequence). J lost 4 bases, V lost 4 bases, and 4 bases had no gene match. The CDR3 runs to 14 residues. This CDR3 reads CASSTDRGGYGYTF. CDR3 in DNA: TGTGCCAGTAGTACGGACAGGGGTGGCTATGGCTACACCTTC.

This clone was seen a few times. V and J are TRBV7-9 and TRBJ1-1; maybe TRBD1 (5 bases). Germline-derived CDR1 and CDR2 are SEHNR and FQNEAQ (reference sequence). This CDR3 comprises 15 residues. The V end lost 7 bases, the J end lost 4 bases, and 19 bases lay between the germline ends. The CDR3 sequence: CASTSSGVQGTEAFF. The CDR3 DNA reads TGTGCCAGCACCTCTTCAGGAGTTCAGGGCACTGAAGCTTTCTTT.

This clone was detected many times. The CDR3 bases are TGTGCCAGTAGTTTCCGCCCCGGCGGGAACACTGAAGCTTTCTTT. Translated, it gives CASSFRPGGNTEAFF. The chain has TRBV19 and TRBJ1-1; D ambiguous. The CDR3 loop spans 15 amino acids. The germline gives CDR1 LNHDA, CDR2 SQIVND (reference sequence). Trimming stripped 5 bases from V and 1 base from J, with 14 bases between.

This sequence joins TRBV7-2 and TRBJ2-1; a possible D gene is TRBD1 (6 bases). This CDR3 is built from 15 residues. Germline CDR1 is SGHTA and CDR2 is FQGNSA. Trimming stripped 3 bases from V and 4 bases from J, with 13 bases between. The CDR3 region has the DNA TGTGCCAGCAGCTTTTACCGGGACATATACAATGAGCAGTTCTTC. Translation gives CASSFYRDIYNEQFF.

The genes are TRBV5-1 and TRBJ1-4; D not resolved. This CDR3 spans 14 amino acids. Trimming shortened V by 0 bases and J by 7 bases, and 10 bases separated the two germline ends. CDR1 and CDR2 from the germline V gene are SGHRS and YFSETQ. CDR3 DNA: TGCGCCAGCAGCTTGGGGCAGGTTGCTGAAAAACTGTTTTTT. It translates to CASSLGQVAEKLFF.